These T cell receptor beta chains were read from a single sample in a study of a mutant IDH1 vaccine in newly diagnosed glioma. TCRdb's copy holds only in-frame clones and misses some; the assay was immunoSEQ multiplex PCR. Among roughly 22,000 clones, just under 90% were seen once, and the ten largest hold around 5.7%. Their antigens are not known. This specimen consisted of PBMCs, obtained from a glioma patient whose treatment included an IDH1 peptide vaccine. Receptor source: a woman aged 40 to 55 with glioma. Each CDR3 is given with its conserved first and last residue. The D gene is left open where the match is weak. Clone size is shown for a subset of rows, as once, few, many or a class of expanded clone.

v_gene	len	j_gene	d_gene	abundance	CDR3aa	CDR3nt
TRBV11-2	15	TRBJ1-4	NA	NA	CASSSGTDHNEKLFF	TGTGCCAGCAGCTCCGGGACGGACCATAATGAAAAACTGTTTTTT
TRBV6-1	12	TRBJ2-7	NA	NA	CASNGDSYEQYF	TGTGCCAGCAACGGGGACTCCTACGAGCAGTACTTC
TRBV20-1	11	TRBJ2-1	NA	NA	CSASPGNEQFF	TGCAGTGCTAGCCCCGGAAATGAGCAGTTCTTC
TRBV4-1	15	TRBJ1-1	NA	NA	CASSHRSKGSTEAFF	TGCGCCAGCAGCCACAGGTCGAAGGGGAGCACTGAAGCTTTCTTT
TRBV30	12	TRBJ1-2	NA	NA	CAWTHSRYGYTF	TGTGCCTGGACCCACTCTCGCTATGGCTACACCTTC
TRBV5-6	14	TRBJ1-1	NA	NA	CASSLPSQNTEAFF	TGTGCCAGCAGCTTGCCGAGCCAGAACACTGAAGCTTTCTTT
TRBV20-1	11	TRBJ2-7	NA	once	CSPSGSYEQYF	TGCAGCCCTTCGGGCTCCTACGAGCAGTACTTC
TRBV5-6	15	TRBJ2-7	TRBD1	NA	CASSLAQGKGGEQYF	TGTGCCAGCAGCTTGGCACAGGGGAAGGGTGGCGAGCAGTACTTC
TRBV5-1	15	TRBJ1-4	TRBD1	NA	CASSLAAGGIEKLFF	TGCGCCAGCAGCTTGGCGGCAGGGGGAATTGAAAAACTGTTTTTT
TRBV19	15	TRBJ1-5	NA	once	CASSIPGSWNQPQHF	TGTGCCAGTAGTATTCCCGGTTCGTGGAATCAGCCCCAGCATTTT
TRBV6-4	13	TRBJ2-5	NA	NA	CASSVRPEEAQYF	TGTGCCAGCAGTGTTCGGCCAGAAGAGGCCCAGTACTTC
TRBV5-6	14	TRBJ1-2	NA	NA	CASSFLTSNYGYTF	TGTGCCAGCAGCTTCTTGACATCTAACTATGGCTACACCTTC
TRBV7-2	17	TRBJ1-1	TRBD1	NA	CASSLVGTGVKWTEAFF	TGTGCCAGCAGCTTAGTAGGGACAGGGGTAAAGTGGACTGAAGCTTTCTTT
TRBV5-1	13	TRBJ2-5	TRBD2	NA	CASSTSAQETQYF	TGCGCCAGCTCGACTAGCGCCCAAGAGACCCAGTACTTC
TRBV2	12	TRBJ1-1	NA	NA	CASSGGNTEAFF	TGTGCCAGCAGTGGGGGGAACACTGAAGCTTTCTTT
TRBV27	14	TRBJ1-1	NA	NA	CASKSLLMNTEAFF	TGTGCCAGCAAAAGCCTCCTAATGAACACTGAAGCTTTCTTT
TRBV28	11	TRBJ2-7	NA	NA	CASSLYDEQYF	TGTGCCAGCAGTTTATATGACGAGCAGTACTTC
TRBV5-6	15	TRBJ1-2	NA	once	CASSFQQGRGYGYTF	TGTGCCAGCAGCTTCCAACAGGGACGTGGCTATGGCTACACCTTC
TRBV29-1	15	TRBJ2-2	NA	NA	CSGKGVSGDTGELFF	TGCAGCGGGAAGGGGGTATCGGGGGACACCGGGGAGCTGTTTTTT
TRBV19	15	TRBJ2-7	NA	NA	CASSPLGSGAAEQYF	TGTGCCAGTAGTCCACTCGGTTCAGGGGCGGCCGAGCAGTACTTC
TRBV4-3	15	TRBJ2-7	NA	NA	CASSQDRARDYEQYF	TGCGCCAGCAGCCAAGATAGAGCCAGAGACTACGAGCAGTACTTC
TRBV4-2	16	TRBJ2-7	NA	NA	CASSQDERGIRVEQYF	TGTGCCAGCAGCCAAGACGAAAGGGGCATTCGGGTGGAGCAGTACTTC
TRBV6-5	13	TRBJ2-3	NA	NA	CASTRAPTDTQYF	TGTGCCAGCACCAGGGCCCCCACAGATACGCAGTATTTT
TRBV5-1	14	TRBJ2-7	TRBD2	NA	CASSLAGRLGEQYF	TGCGCCAGCAGCTTGGCCGGGAGGTTGGGCGAGCAGTACTTC
TRBV6-1	13	TRBJ2-3	NA	NA	CASSALRADTQYF	TGTGCCAGCAGTGCCCTCCGGGCAGATACGCAGTATTTT
TRBV5-1	14	TRBJ2-7	TRBD2	NA	CASSLLAGATEQYF	TGCGCCAGCAGCTTGCTAGCGGGAGCGACCGAGCAGTACTTC
TRBV5-1	15	TRBJ1-4	NA	NA	CASSLVGGSPEKLFF	TGCGCCAGCAGCTTGGTTGGAGGGAGCCCCGAAAAACTGTTTTTT
TRBV29-1	12	TRBJ1-1	TRBD1	NA	CSVFTGATEAFF	TGCAGCGTCTTTACAGGGGCCACTGAAGCTTTCTTT
TRBV6-6	16	TRBJ1-5	NA	NA	CASSYSGQVKDQPQHF	TGTGCCAGCAGTTACTCGGGGCAGGTTAAGGATCAGCCCCAGCATTTT
TRBV5-1	16	TRBJ2-1	TRBD2	few	CASSSGGTSAQNEQFF	TGCGCCAGCTCTTCTGGGGGGACTAGCGCCCAAAATGAGCAGTTCTTC
TRBV7-9	14	TRBJ2-5	NA	NA	CASSSTQYQETQYF	TGTGCCAGCAGTTCAACACAGTACCAAGAGACCCAGTACTTC
TRBV10-3	13	TRBJ2-5	NA	NA	CAISESGVETQYF	TGTGCCATCAGTGAGTCAGGGGTGGAGACCCAGTACTTC
TRBV5-6	16	TRBJ2-3	TRBD1	NA	CASSYTGTGVTDTQYF	TGTGCCAGCAGCTACACTGGGACAGGGGTTACAGATACGCAGTATTTT
TRBV10-3	15	TRBJ2-7	NA	NA	CAIRDGHGTIYEQYF	TGTGCCATCAGAGACGGACACGGAACTATCTACGAGCAGTACTTC
TRBV18	13	TRBJ1-1	NA	NA	CASSPDLGTEAFF	TGTGCCAGCTCACCTGACCTGGGAACTGAAGCTTTCTTT
TRBV27	11	TRBJ2-1	NA	NA	CASSRRLEQFF	TGTGCCAGCAGTCGGCGACTAGAGCAGTTCTTC
TRBV5-6	15	TRBJ2-7	TRBD1	NA	CASSYIPGQGYEQYF	TGTGCCAGCAGTTACATCCCGGGACAGGGGTACGAGCAGTACTTC
TRBV14	13	TRBJ1-1	NA	NA	CASGWGPNTEAFF	TGTGCCAGCGGATGGGGCCCCAACACTGAAGCTTTCTTT